The rows below give T cell receptor beta chains drawn from one sample of a study of T cells in Graves' hyperthyroidism and ophthalmopathy. TCRdb used MiXCR to reprocess the multiplex PCR reads, holding one entry per CDR3 protein. The sample has hundreds of thousands of distinct CDR3 sequences, 35% seen once. The material sequenced was blood. These receptors originate from a woman aged 40 to 50 with Graves' hyperthyroidism. Both conserved end residues are trimmed from each CDR3. Size tells how often a clone was seen (once, few, many) or the class of an expanded clone, and some rows leave it out.

CDR3 protein: ASSPRGYNQPQH
clone size: many
J gene: TRBJ1-5
V gene: TRBV7-2
CDR3 length: 12

CDR3 protein: ASSLFSGGGVQY
clone size: NA
J gene: TRBJ2-5
V gene: TRBV7-9
CDR3 length: 12

CDR3 protein: ASSDDRVHGYT
clone size: many
J gene: TRBJ1-2
V gene: TRBV2
CDR3 length: 11

CDR3 protein: ASSEPPNTDTQY
clone size: NA
J gene: TRBJ2-3
V gene: TRBV10-1
CDR3 length: 12

CDR3 protein: ASSLSGKNSPLH
clone size: few
J gene: TRBJ1-6
V gene: TRBV7-2
CDR3 length: 12

CDR3 protein: ASSLRGGLGLETQY
clone size: few
J gene: TRBJ2-5
V gene: TRBV5-4
CDR3 length: 14

CDR3 protein: ASRSDFPGKSPLH
clone size: NA
J gene: TRBJ1-6
V gene: TRBV12-3/TRBV12-4
CDR3 length: 13

CDR3 protein: ASMTGPPSYEQY
clone size: NA
J gene: TRBJ2-7
V gene: TRBV10-3
CDR3 length: 12

CDR3 protein: ASSGPGTGARGSSPLH
clone size: many
J gene: TRBJ1-6
V gene: TRBV7-2
CDR3 length: 16

CDR3 protein: AIEGTKDYGYT
clone size: NA
J gene: TRBJ1-2
V gene: TRBV28
CDR3 length: 11

CDR3 protein: SAGPNTGNTIY
clone size: many
J gene: TRBJ1-3
V gene: TRBV20-1
CDR3 length: 11

CDR3 protein: ASSLGQGSDTQY
clone size: NA
J gene: TRBJ2-3
V gene: TRBV7-2
CDR3 length: 12

CDR3 protein: AISQQGRTEAF
clone size: NA
J gene: TRBJ1-1
V gene: TRBV10-3
CDR3 length: 11

CDR3 protein: ASSLTGRRNTEAF
clone size: NA
J gene: TRBJ1-1
V gene: TRBV27
CDR3 length: 13

CDR3 protein: ASSLGGGADYETQY
clone size: few
J gene: TRBJ2-5
V gene: TRBV7-2
CDR3 length: 14

CDR3 protein: ASSQDRSQGLGGGLF
clone size: once
J gene: TRBJ2-2
V gene: TRBV5-5
CDR3 length: 15

CDR3 protein: ASSSLADTGELF
clone size: once
J gene: TRBJ2-2
V gene: TRBV7-8
CDR3 length: 12

CDR3 protein: ASSQVRSEDYGYT
clone size: many
J gene: TRBJ1-2
V gene: TRBV7-9
CDR3 length: 13